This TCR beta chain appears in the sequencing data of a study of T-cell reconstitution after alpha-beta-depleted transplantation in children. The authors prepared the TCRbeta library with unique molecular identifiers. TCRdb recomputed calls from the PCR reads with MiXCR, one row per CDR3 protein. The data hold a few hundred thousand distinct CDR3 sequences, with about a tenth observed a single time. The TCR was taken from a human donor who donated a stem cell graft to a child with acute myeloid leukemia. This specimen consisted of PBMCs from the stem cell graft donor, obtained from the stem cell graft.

The CDR3 nucleotides are TGCAGTGCTAGAGACCCCGGGACAGGGGGCAACGAGCAGTACTTC. Translating it yields CSARDPGTGGNEQYF. The chain uses TRBV20-1 and TRBJ2-7; 12 bases map to TRBD1. The CDR3 contains 15 residues. The germline gives CDR1 DFQATT, CDR2 SNEGSKA (reference sequence). The trim removed 0 bases at V and 5 bases at J, leaving 5 bases unmatched.